This T cell receptor (beta chain) is from a study of beta chain features in type 1 diabetes. Study-wide results and caveats: Healthy donors had naive, central memory and Treg TCRB repertoires that appeared less similar than those seen among patients. Type 1 diabetes patients had TCRB CDR3s that were shorter (moderately but significantly so) in all four CD4+ subsets.

The ends lost 3 bases at V and 2 bases at J; junction bases unmatched: 4. Germline-derived CDR1 and CDR2 are SGHRS and YFSETQ. The CDR3 is made up of 15 amino acids. Isolated RNA was reverse transcribed in full, so expressed TCRB transcripts were sequenced. Sequenced naive, central memory and regulatory T cell samples produced an average of about 3.7 million reads. Measured with immunoSEQ multiplex PCR; TCRdb has only the in-frame clones, and not every one. The sample holds more than 300,000 clones, less than 15% seen once. The table lists this clone with a few counts. Its antigen is not known. The chain couples TRBV5-1 to TRBJ2-7, with 11 bases fitting TRBD2. This receptor was identified in a woman aged 18-29 years in good health. The sample was naive CD4+ T cells from blood. CDR3 nucleotides: TGCGCCAGCAGCTATACTAGCGGGAGCCCCTACGAGCAGTACTTC. Encoded protein: CASSYTSGSPYEQYF.